These 18 T cell receptor beta chains were sequenced from one sample in a study of cytomegalovirus exposure and HLA in healthy donors. Use of 60 Vbeta and 13 Jbeta primers characterized the PCR. Assay used: immunoSEQ multiplex PCR; TCRdb lists only in-frame clones, some missing. The sample comprises approximately 150,000 clones, over 60% of which are singletons, and 1.5% to 2% rests with the top ten. The sequenced sample consisted of PBMCs. The receptors were gathered from a woman under 30 in good health and CMV-seronegative.

The rearrangement links TRBV18 to TRBJ1-4; D is unclear. V dropped 2 bases and J dropped 8 bases, with 15 bases sitting between them. The germline CDR1 and CDR2 sequences are KGHSH and LQKENI. There are 15 residues in the CDR3. The DNA for the CDR3 is TGTGCCAGCTCACCAATCCCCTCACCTCGGGAAAAACTGTTTTTT. Its protein is CASSPIPSPREKLFF. Using reference TRBV18 and TRBJ1-4 for the parts outside the CDR3, the full variable domain is NAGVMQNPRHLVRRRGQEARLRCSPMKGHSHVYWYRQLPEEGLKFMVYLQKENIIDESGMPKERFSAEFPKEGPSILRIQQVVRGDSAAYFCASSPIPSPREKLFFGSGTQLSVL.

This chain uses TRBV7-6 with TRBJ2-7; D is unclear. CDR1 and CDR2 (germline): SGHVS, FNYEAQ. V was cut by 5 bases and J by 6 bases, with 14 bases left in between. CDR3 length: 13 amino acids. The CDR3 nucleotides read TGTGCCAGCAGCCTCAGTGACATATCCGAGCAGTACTTC. Its translation is CASSLSDISEQYF.

This chain links TRBV7-2 with TRBJ1-1, with D possibly matching TRBD1 (6 bases). The CDR3 contains 12 residues. Trimming took 1 base from V and 11 from J, leaving 11 bases between them. Germline CDR1 reads SGHTA; CDR2 reads FQGNSA. CDR3 nucleotide sequence: TGTGCCAGCAGCTTAGTGGCAGGGGATGCTTTCTTT. Translated: CASSLVAGDAFF.

This chain connects TRBV11-3 to TRBJ2-5, with 8 bases that match TRBD1. The CDR3 contains 16 residues. The germline gives CDR1 SGHNT, CDR2 YENEEA. Trimming cost V 2 bases and J 5 bases; bases outside gene matches: 10. CDR3 bases: TGTGCCAGCAGCTTAACCCAGTCAGGGGGCGGTGAGACCCAGTACTTC. Amino acids: CASSLTQSGGGETQYF.

In nucleotides, the CDR3 is TGTGCCAGCAGCGTACAGGGACAGAACACTGAAGCTTTCTTT. This encodes CASSVQGQNTEAFF. The chain combines TRBV9 with TRBJ1-1, with D tentatively TRBD1 (6 bases). V shed 1 base and J shed 1 base, with 8 bases lying between them. Germline CDR1 is SGDLS and CDR2 is YYNGEE. This CDR3 comprises 14 residues.

This chain connects TRBV5-1 to TRBJ2-3; D possibly corresponds to TRBD2 (5 bases). CDR1 is SGHRS, CDR2 YFSETQ, per germline. CDR3 length equals 16 residues. Trimming pared 1 base from V and 2 bases from J, leaving 14 bases between. CDR3 protein: CASSLIGRAITDTQYF. DNA for the CDR3: TGCGCCAGCAGCTTGATTGGGAGAGCTATCACAGATACGCAGTATTTT.

The chain employs TRBV18 and TRBJ2-5, with 9 bases matching TRBD2. Germline V gene sequence: CDR1 KGHSH, CDR2 LQKENI. V was pared by 5 bases and J by 1 base, with 14 bases of the junction left unmatched. This CDR3 is 18 amino acids long. This chain's CDR3 is CASSFRLADTVAQETQYF. In DNA, the CDR3 is TGTGCCAGCTCATTCCGACTAGCGGATACCGTAGCCCAAGAGACCCAGTACTTC.

In its sample, this clone was seen once. The chain joins TRBV9 to TRBJ2-5; TRBD2 agrees at 10 bases. The CDR3 is 16 amino acids. Looked up from germline, CDR1 is SGDLS and CDR2 is YYNGEE. The junction had 7 bases not matched to a gene; V was cut back by 3 bases and J by 2 bases. The DNA of the CDR3 is TGTGCCAGCAGCGGATCTAGCGGGAGAAGGCAAGAGACCCAGTACTTC. Amino acids: CASSGSSGRRQETQYF. Drawing the rest from reference TRBV9 and TRBJ2-5, the complete variable domain is DSGVTQTPKHLITATGQRVTLRCSPRSGDLSVYWYQQSLDQGLQFLIQYYNGEERAKGNILERFSAQQFPDLHSELNLSSLELGDSALYFCASSGSSGRRQETQYFGPGTRLLVL.

This chain uses TRBV5-4 with TRBJ2-5; no definite D call. This CDR3 contains 15 residues. Looked up from germline, CDR1 is SGHNT and CDR2 is YYREEE (reference sequence). Trimming left V 0 bases short and J 5 bases short, with 14 bases between. This chain's CDR3 is CASSLEAVYGETQYF. CDR3 DNA: TGTGCCAGCAGCTTGGAGGCAGTCTACGGGGAGACCCAGTACTTC.

The genes are TRBV27 and TRBJ1-6; D possibly corresponds to TRBD1 (6 bases). The CDR3 covers 15 residues. Germline CDR1 is MNHEY and CDR2 is SMNVEV (reference sequence). The V and J ends lost 0 bases and 7 bases respectively, with 10 bases between them. CDR3 bases: TGTGCCAGCAGTTTATCATCCAGGGGCAATTCACCCCTCCACTTT. Translating it yields CASSLSSRGNSPLHF.

The rearrangement joins TRBV2 to TRBJ1-5, with a tentative D call TRBD1 (6 bases). This CDR3 has 14 amino acids. V dropped 7 bases and J dropped 3 bases, with 13 bases sitting between them. In germline, CDR1 is SNHLY, CDR2 FYNNEI. For the CDR3, the DNA is TGTGCCAGCAAGGCAGGGGTGGTCAATCAGCCCCAGCATTTT. Protein: CASKAGVVNQPQHF.

This clone was picked up a small number of times. J is TRBJ1-2 and V is TRBV29-1; TRBD1 might be the D (5 bases). Between the trimmed V and J ends, which lost 5 bases and 5 bases, there was a span of 12 bases. The germline CDR1 and CDR2 sequences are SQVTM and ANQGSEA. This CDR3 is 12 amino acids long. CDR3 protein: CSVMTVPYGYTF. The CDR3 nucleotides are TGCAGCGTTATGACAGTGCCTTATGGCTACACCTTC.

The V gene is TRBV11-2, the J gene TRBJ2-1, with 7 bases that match TRBD2. V lost 2 bases to trimming and J lost 0 bases; unmatched junction nucleotides: 4. The CDR3 has 16 residues. CDR1 is SGHAT, CDR2 FQNNGV, per germline. CDR3 sequence: CASSLSGRSSYNEQFF. The CDR3 DNA sequence: TGTGCCAGCAGCTTATCCGGGAGGAGCTCCTACAATGAGCAGTTCTTC.

This chain uses TRBV6-5 with TRBJ1-1, with 9 bases aligning to TRBD1. Trimming took 4 bases from V and 0 from J; bases not matched to a gene: 0. This CDR3 has 14 residues. Germline CDR1 and CDR2: MNHEY and SVGAGI. The CDR3 sequence is CASSWDRVNTEAFF. The CDR3 nucleotides are TGTGCCAGCAGTTGGGACAGGGTGAACACTGAAGCTTTCTTT.

This clone has more than one count but fewer than ten. The chain combines TRBV9 with TRBJ2-1; TRBD2 matches at 10 bases. CDR3 length: 15 residues. Trimming cost V 3 bases and J 8 bases; bases outside gene matches: 8. CDR1 is SGDLS, CDR2 YYNGEE, per germline. CDR3 DNA sequence: TGTGCCAGCAGCGATAGCGGGGGGCCGGGTGATGAGCAGTTCTTC. Amino acid sequence: CASSDSGGPGDEQFF.

Only one count was recorded for this clone. The chain uses TRBV11-3 and TRBJ2-3, with 8 bases matching TRBD1. The V and J ends lost 5 bases and 3 bases, in that order; junction bases with no gene match: 7. Per germline, CDR1 SGHNT and CDR2 YENEEA. The CDR3 spans 15 residues. CDR3 DNA sequence: TGTGCCAGCAGCCGTCAGGGGGCGCAGACAGATACGCAGTATTTT. Translated: CASSRQGAQTDTQYF.

The rearrangement links TRBV11-2 to TRBJ2-5, with TRBD2 matching 8 bases. This CDR3 spans 15 amino acids. The germline gives CDR1 SGHAT, CDR2 FQNNGV. V trimming: 6 bases; J trimming: 0 bases; junction bases outside the gene matches: 6. CDR3 in DNA: TGTGCCAGCAGTGAAGGGACTAGTTACCAAGAGACCCAGTACTTC. This sequence encodes CASSEGTSYQETQYF. Full variable domain (rest looked up from reference TRBV11-2 and TRBJ2-5): EAGVAQSPRYKIIEKRQSVAFWCNPISGHATLYWYQQILGQGPKLLIQFQNNGVVDDSQLPKDRFSAERLKGVDSTLKIQPAKLEDSAVYLCASSEGTSYQETQYFGPGTRLLVL.

V is TRBV9 and J is TRBJ1-2; maybe TRBD1 (5 bases). From germline, CDR1 is SGDLS and CDR2 YYNGEE. The CDR3 is made up of 15 amino acids. With 4 bases removed from V and 7 bases from J, the gap between germline ends came to 20 bases. This chain's CDR3 is CASSPRTPRSVGYTF. CDR3 coding DNA: TGTGCCAGCAGCCCCAGGACACCGCGGAGTGTTGGCTACACCTTC.